The 5 T cell receptor beta chains below come from one sample, sequenced in a study of OX40 agonist ivuxolimab in advanced cancers. Libraries were prepared by immunoSEQ multiplex PCR; TCRdb keeps only in-frame clonotypes and omits some of them. The sample lists 80,000 to 100,000 clones, about 90% occurring once. Sequences were derived from CD4+ or CD8+ T cells sorted from blood, sampled in a trial of the OX40 agonist ivuxolimab. The receptors derive from an adult with an advanced solid tumor such as melanoma, head and neck, liver or kidney cancer.

CDR3 nucleotides: TGTGCCAGCAGTTACTTTCAACGGGGTAGTGAGCAGTTCTTC. Translating it yields CASSYFQRGSEQFF. V gene TRBV6-5 combines with J gene TRBJ2-1; weak D call: TRBD2 (5 bases). The CDR3 covers 14 residues. The V end lost 1 base, the J end lost 9 bases, and 13 bases lay between the germline ends. CDR1 MNHEY and CDR2 SVGAGI come from the germline V gene.

The chain uses TRBV29-1 and TRBJ2-3; 11 bases line up with TRBD2. Looked up from germline, CDR1 is SQVTM and CDR2 is ANQGSEA. J gave up 3 bases and V 6 bases, and 5 bases lay outside the gene matches. The CDR3 runs 14 residues. CDR3 nucleotide sequence: TGCAGCGTAGTCCCTAGCGGGGGGACAGATACGCAGTATTTT. It encodes CSVVPSGGTDTQYF.

V is TRBV6-1 and J is TRBJ1-4; the match to TRBD1 covers 8 bases. The ends lost 6 bases at V and 7 bases at J; junction bases unmatched: 4. The CDR3 is 13 residues long. CDR1 MNHNS and CDR2 SASEGT come from the germline V gene. CDR3 sequence reads: CASRDRVIEKLFF. CDR3 nucleotides: TGTGCCAGCAGGGACAGGGTTATTGAAAAACTGTTTTTT.

The chain employs TRBV6-5 and TRBJ2-7; 9 bases match TRBD2. CDR1 is MNHEY and CDR2 is SVGAGI in the germline V gene. The CDR3 is 12 amino acids. The J segment lost 12 bases and the V segment lost 6 bases, leaving 9 bases of the junction unmatched. CDR3 residues: CASRAQREAPYF. CDR3 sequence (DNA): TGTGCCAGCAGAGCACAGCGGGAGGCCCCGTACTTC.

In DNA, the CDR3 is TGTGCCAGCAGCGCCAGAACAAGGAACACTGAAGCTTTCTTT. Protein sequence: CASSARTRNTEAFF. The chain carries TRBV5-8 and TRBJ1-1; D is unresolved. The V end lost 4 bases, the J end lost 1 base, and 11 bases lay between the germline ends. Germline values: CDR1 SGHTS, CDR2 YDEGEE. This CDR3 region has 14 residues.